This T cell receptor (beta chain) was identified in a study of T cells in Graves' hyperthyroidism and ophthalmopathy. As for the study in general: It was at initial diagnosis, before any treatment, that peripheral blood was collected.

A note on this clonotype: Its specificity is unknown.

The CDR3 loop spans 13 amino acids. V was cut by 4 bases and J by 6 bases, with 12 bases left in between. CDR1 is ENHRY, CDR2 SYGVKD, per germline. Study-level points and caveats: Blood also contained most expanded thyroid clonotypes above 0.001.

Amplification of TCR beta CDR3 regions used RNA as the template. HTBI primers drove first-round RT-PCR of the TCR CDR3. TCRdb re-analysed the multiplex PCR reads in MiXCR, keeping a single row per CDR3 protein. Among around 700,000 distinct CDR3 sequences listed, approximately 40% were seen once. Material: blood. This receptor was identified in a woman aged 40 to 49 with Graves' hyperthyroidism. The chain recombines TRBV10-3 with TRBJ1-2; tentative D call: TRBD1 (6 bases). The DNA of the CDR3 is TGTGCCATCAGTGGAAACAGGGATGATGGCTACACCTTC. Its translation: CAISGNRDDGYTF.